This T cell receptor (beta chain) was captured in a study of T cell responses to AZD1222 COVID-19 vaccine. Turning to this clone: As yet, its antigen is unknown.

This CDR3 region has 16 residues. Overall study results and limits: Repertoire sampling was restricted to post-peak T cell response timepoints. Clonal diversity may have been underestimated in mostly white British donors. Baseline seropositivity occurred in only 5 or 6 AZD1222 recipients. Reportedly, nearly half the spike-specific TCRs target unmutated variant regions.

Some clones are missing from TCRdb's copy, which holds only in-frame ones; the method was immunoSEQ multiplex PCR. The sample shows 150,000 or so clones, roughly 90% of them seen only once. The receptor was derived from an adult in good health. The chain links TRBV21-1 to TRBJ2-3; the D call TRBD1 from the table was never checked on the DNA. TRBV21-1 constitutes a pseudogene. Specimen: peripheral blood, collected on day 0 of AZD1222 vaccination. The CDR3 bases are TGTGCCAGCAGCAATCAAGACAGGGTCGCACGAGATACGCAGTATTTT. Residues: CASSNQDRVARDTQYF.